The present entry profiles one T cell receptor (beta chain) with its context. This clonotype was seen many times. Its antigen is currently not known. No qualities accompany the bases; no much larger clone lies one base away. The library was produced with PCR. The run used an Illumina HiSeq 2500. TCR library preparation used molecular barcoding, with unique molecular identifiers applied to normalize quantification of the TCRbeta repertoire. Using fastp at Q25 and MiXCR, TCRdb reprocessed the public reads and kept productive beta chains. When rows share a CDR3 protein, they turn into one entry using the most common DNA and genes. The sample table shows 240,000 or so distinct CDR3 sequences, and less than 9% are seen once. The ten largest account for 6% to 7% of the sample. This specimen comes from a study of T-cell reconstitution after alpha-beta-depleted transplantation in children (dated by TCRdb to about 2016). In the study overall: The study quantitatively tracked T-cell immune reconstitution after TCRalphabeta/CD19-depleted allogeneic hematopoietic cell transplantation in children using TCR repertoire profiling.

What the authors observed across the whole study: The apparently early alphabetaT-cell count recovery about two months after transplant was reportedly dependent on only several hundred rapidly expanded clones derived from non-depleted graft cells. In some patients, the high TCRbeta diversity seen at day 60 was put down to recipient T cells and intrathymic progenitors that had survived conditioning. The frequencies of hyperexpanded clones fell over the following months, and after one year, T-cell counts and TCRbeta diversity were mostly attributed to newly produced T cells.

CDR1 LGHNT and CDR2 FRNRAP were looked up in the germline V gene. V sheds 2 bases and J sheds 5 bases, leaving 9 bases between their ends. Its CDR3 holds 13 amino acids, cysteine through phenylalanine. Of the read, only the CDR3 DNA is kept; its 39 bases are in frame from base 1. The label giving this sample's treatment or condition can be read as: allogeneic hematopoietic cell transplantation with graft depleted of TCRalphabeta T cells and CD19 B cells. The children who served as transplant recipients had been given grafts of TCRalphabeta/CD19-depleted allogeneic hematopoietic cells. Here the chain combines TRBV12-5 and TRBJ2-5, with the D gene uncertain. This sample comprised PBMCs, mostly from graft donor cells, obtained 180 days after TCRalphabeta/CD19-depleted stem cell transplant. The sequence was obtained from a male patient between 10 and 17 years old who had a stem cell transplant for acute lymphoblastic leukemia, so the T cells may come from the graft donor. This receptor has the CDR3 CASGLSITETQYF. The sequenced DNA is TGTGCTAGTGGTTTGTCAATAACGGAGACCCAGTACTTC.